The present T cell receptor beta chain was sequenced within a study of T cells after yellow fever vaccination. Broader study findings: After the booster, around 95% of CD4 and just over 85% of CD8 primary-response clones were re-detected.

A remark on this clonotype: Its cognate antigen is unknown.

TCRdb recomputed calls from the 5' RACE reads with MiXCR, one row per CDR3 protein. This table has over 100,000 distinct CDR3 sequences, 8.4% appearing once. The CDR3 contains 14 residues. Germline-derived CDR1 and CDR2 are MDHEN and SYDVKM. Trimming took 4 bases from V and 10 from J, leaving 14 bases between them. The V call is TRBV28, the J call TRBJ1-6; D gene unclear. The TCR originated in a man younger than 45 who received the YFV17D yellow fever vaccine. Here the sequenced sample was CD8+ T cells sorted from PBMCs, taken 45 days after the yellow fever booster vaccination. The CDR3 loop is CASSSWTADSPLHF. CDR3 nucleotide sequence: TGTGCCAGCAGTTCTTGGACCGCGGACTCACCCCTCCACTTT.